This T cell receptor beta chain was sequenced for a study of PD-1 blockade in classical Hodgkin lymphoma (dated by TCRdb to between 2020 and 2021). With respect to the entire study: Nivolumab dosing was 3 mg/kg intravenously every 2 weeks, continuing until either disease progression or unacceptable toxicity. The study used TCR beta sequencing and CyTOF to define a peripheral blood immune signature of response to PD-1 blockade in classical Hodgkin lymphoma. The study at large found these results: Lower diversity was seen in patients whose nivolumab began less than 1 year after ASCT, and these patients were left out of later analyses so that immune reconstitution would not confound the results. The study covered only a single clinical trial cohort, and the causes of the repertoire differences, possibly disease activity or prior therapy, were still not defined. A significant rise by C4D1 was seen in CD4+ but not CD8+ TCR diversity (p=0.0027 vs p=0.16), with the rise being most apparent in complete responders (p=0.02). Baseline TCR diversity was reported to be lower in newly diagnosed patients than in healthy donors, and even lower in relapsed/refractory patients. Trial patients with a complete response had baseline diversity similar to that of newly diagnosed patients, while partial responders and progressors had significantly lower diversity.

Genomic DNA was isolated using the Qiagen DNeasy kit from unsorted PBMCs as well as from negatively selected CD4+ and CD8+ fractions. Using primers that anneal to V and J segments, immunoSEQ multiplex PCR amplified the TCR beta CDR3 regions. A synthetic immune receptor repertoire was used to minimize amplification bias, and any residual bias was removed computationally once sequencing was done. Processing in the source paper ran as follows. Repertoire diversity was quantified as the Shannon entropy index using custom Python scripts. Unsorted, CD4+ and CD8+ repertoires were analyzed separately, except in combined analyses where CD4+ and CD8+ sequences were merged in silico. A clone was considered expanded if an increase in frequency of at least 2-fold after treatment relative to C1D1 was found, and a pseudocount of 0.5 was applied to clones undetected at baseline. Clones with 0 or 1 copy at C1D1 were classified as singleton clones, and clones with 2 or more copies were classified as non-singleton clones. Clones expanded in unsorted samples were assigned a CD4+, CD8+ or unknown annotation through matching of protein sequences in sorted samples from the same patient. Wilcoxon tests were applied to paired samples to test diversity changes from C1D1 to C4D1. TCRdb holds this immuneACCESS table with in-frame rearrangements only. Some clones are missing; in checked studies, unresolved V genes explain under half, and the rest has no known cause. The V and J calls and clone size come from that table; D and trimming were worked out from the DNA. The sample yields under 30,000 clones; around 70% were counted once. The top ten hold roughly 15% of the sample.

CDR1 SGHRS and CDR2 YFSETQ are derived from the germline V gene. At the junction V is shortened by 5 bases and J by 6 bases; bases outside the gene matches: 7. The CDR3 starts with the cysteine, ends with the phenylalanine, and has 14 residues. The entry retains the CDR3 DNA only, 42 bases that are in frame from base 1. Interpreted using the paper, the time point label stands for: cycle 2 day 1 (C2D1) of nivolumab. Every trial patient had relapsed following autologous stem cell transplantation, and prior brentuximab vedotin exposure was what differed among cohorts A, B and C. The trial cohort included 55 to 65 patients with relapsed/refractory classical Hodgkin lymphoma, and each patient had a best overall response of complete response, partial response or progressive disease. Trial patients were treated with single-agent nivolumab in the multi-cohort phase II CheckMate 205 trial. Best overall response was determined by an independent review committee according to the 2007 International Working Group response criteria. PBMCs from the trial were collected at three points: immediately before nivolumab initiation (C1D1), and during therapy at cycle 2 day 1 and cycle 4 day 1. After peripheral blood was drawn into 8 mL Vacutainer Cell Preparation Tubes, PBMCs were isolated by centrifugation and then cryopreserved.

Remarks on this clone: Its antigen is currently not known. No much larger clone is present one base from it, and per-base qualities are unavailable.

The sequence came from a human donor with classical Hodgkin lymphoma. The material was peripheral blood mononuclear cells (PBMCs), obtained before the second cycle of nivolumab. The receptor chain draws on TRBV5-1 and TRBJ2-3; 9 central bases correspond to TRBD1. The bases are TGCGCCAGCAGAAAACAGGGGGCGCAGGATACGCAGTATTTT. Its coded protein is CASRKQGAQDTQYF.